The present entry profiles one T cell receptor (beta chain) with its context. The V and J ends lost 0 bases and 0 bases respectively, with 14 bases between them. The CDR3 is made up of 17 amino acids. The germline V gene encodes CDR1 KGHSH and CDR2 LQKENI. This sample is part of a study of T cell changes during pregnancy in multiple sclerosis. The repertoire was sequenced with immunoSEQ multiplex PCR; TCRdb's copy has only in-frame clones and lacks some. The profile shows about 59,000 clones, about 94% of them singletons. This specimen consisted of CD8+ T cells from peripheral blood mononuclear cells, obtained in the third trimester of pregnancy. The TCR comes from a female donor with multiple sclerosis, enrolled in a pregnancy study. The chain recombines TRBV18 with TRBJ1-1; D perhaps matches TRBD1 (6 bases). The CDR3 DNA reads TGTGCCAGCTCACCACCGCGCCGGGACAACCTGAACACTGAAGCTTTCTTT. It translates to CASSPPRRDNLNTEAFF.